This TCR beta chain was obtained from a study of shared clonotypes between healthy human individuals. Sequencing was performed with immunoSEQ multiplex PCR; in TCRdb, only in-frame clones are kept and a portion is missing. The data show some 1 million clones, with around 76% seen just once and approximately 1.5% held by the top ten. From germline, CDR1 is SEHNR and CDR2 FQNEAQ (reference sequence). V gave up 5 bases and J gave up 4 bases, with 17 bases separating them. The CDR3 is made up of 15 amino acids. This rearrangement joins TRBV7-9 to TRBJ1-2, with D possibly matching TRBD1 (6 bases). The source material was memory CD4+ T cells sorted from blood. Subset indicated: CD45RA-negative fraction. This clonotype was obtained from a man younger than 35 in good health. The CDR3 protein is CASSPRGEWGYGYTF. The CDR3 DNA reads TGTGCCAGCAGCCCGAGGGGGGAGTGGGGCTATGGCTACACCTTC.